The next 6 T cell receptor beta chains were all read from a single sample in a study of CD8+ T cells in alopecia areata (dated by TCRdb to between 2018 and 2020). The method was the immunoSEQ multiplex PCR assay. To provide template for TCR sequencing, every sample had RNA extracted and reverse transcribed into cDNA. TCRdb provides this immuneACCESS table in a form limited to in-frame rearrangements. Some clones are lacking; in checked studies, under half of them reflect an unresolved V gene, and why the rest are absent is not known. The sample table records 150,000 or so clones; 87% of these occur just once. Approximately 15% of the sample is held by the ten biggest clonotypes. According to the study, the label for this sample's time point signals: baseline before oral tofacitinib. The sequences come from CD8+ T cells sorted from blood, collected at week 0. These receptors were obtained from a human donor with alopecia areata.

The chain joins TRBV2 to TRBJ2-7; D is ambiguous. Germline V CDR1 and CDR2: SNHLY, FYNNEI. V was shortened by 1 base and J by 6 bases, with 16 bases between the two germline ends. The CDR3 sequence is 15 residues long. CDR3 bases: TGTGCCAGCAGTGAAGGGGTAGAGGACCTTCCCGAGCAGTACTTC. It encodes CASSEGVEDLPEQYF.

CDR3 residues: CASSPPSAYLGSYEQYF. The CDR3 DNA sequence: TGTGCCAGCAGCCCCCCCTCAGCGTACTTGGGGAGCTACGAGCAGTACTTC. V is TRBV7-9 and J is TRBJ2-7; the D gene is possibly TRBD2 (5 bases). CDR1 SEHNR and CDR2 FQNEAQ come from the germline V gene (reference sequence). The CDR3 has 17 residues. V lost 5 bases, J lost 3 bases, and 23 bases lay in between. The complete variable domain, with remaining parts taken from reference TRBV7-9 and TRBJ2-7, reads DTGVSQNPRHKITKRGQNVTFRCDPISEHNRLYWYRQTLGQGPEFLTYFQNEAQLEKSRLLSDRFSAERPKGSFSTLEIQRTEQGDSAMYLCASSPPSAYLGSYEQYFGPGTRLTVT.

The chain uses TRBV19 and TRBJ2-1; unclear D gene. Trimming shortened V by 2 bases and J by 12 bases, and 14 bases separated the two germline ends. The CDR3 has 13 residues. In germline, CDR1 is LNHDA, CDR2 SQIVND (reference sequence). In nucleotides, the CDR3 is TGTGCCAGTAGTATACAATCTACGACCTGGCAGTTCTTC. Protein: CASSIQSTTWQFF.

This clone was picked up a small number of times. The V and J genes are TRBV9 and TRBJ2-1; D possibly corresponds to TRBD2 (6 bases). CDR1 is SGDLS, CDR2 YYNGEE, per germline. V lost 3 bases and J 6 bases, leaving 13 bases between the germline ends. The CDR3 loop spans 14 amino acids. CDR3 sequence: CASSGSGSGNEQFF. The CDR3 bases are TGTGCCAGCAGCGGTAGCGGTTCCGGCAATGAGCAGTTCTTC.

The V call is TRBV7-2, the J call TRBJ1-1, with D unresolved. The germline gives CDR1 SGHTA, CDR2 FQGNSA. Trimming cost V 1 base and J 7 bases, with 10 bases left between them. The CDR3 contains 13 residues. The chain's CDR3 is CASSLGWWYEAFF. The CDR3, as DNA: TGTGCCAGCAGCTTAGGTTGGTGGTATGAAGCTTTCTTT.

The rearrangement uses TRBV5-6 and TRBJ2-1; 8 bases line up with TRBD2. Germline V lookup: CDR1 SGHDT, CDR2 YYEEEE. CDR3 length: 14 amino acids. V dropped 5 bases and J dropped 8; count of bases not matched to a gene: 9. The chain's CDR3 is CASRRTGTRDEQFF. CDR3 DNA sequence: TGTGCCAGCAGACGGACCGGGACTAGGGATGAGCAGTTCTTC. The full variable domain, its missing parts supplied by reference TRBV5-6 and TRBJ2-1, is DAGVTQSPTHLIKTRGQQVTLRCSPKSGHDTVSWYQQALGQGPQFIFQYYEEEERQRGNFPDRFSGHQFPNYSSELNVNALLLGDSALYLCASRRTGTRDEQFFGPGTRLTVL.